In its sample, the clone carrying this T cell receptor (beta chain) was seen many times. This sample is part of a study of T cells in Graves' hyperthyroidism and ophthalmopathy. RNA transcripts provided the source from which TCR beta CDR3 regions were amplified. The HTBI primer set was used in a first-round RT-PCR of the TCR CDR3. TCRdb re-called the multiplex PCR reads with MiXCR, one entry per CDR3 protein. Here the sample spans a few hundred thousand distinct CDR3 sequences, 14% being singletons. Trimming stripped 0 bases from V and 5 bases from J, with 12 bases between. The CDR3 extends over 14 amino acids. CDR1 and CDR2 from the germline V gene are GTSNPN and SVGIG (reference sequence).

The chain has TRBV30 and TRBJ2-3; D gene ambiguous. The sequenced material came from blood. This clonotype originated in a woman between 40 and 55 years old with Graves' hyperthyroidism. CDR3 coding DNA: TGTGCCTGGAGTGTGGGCCGAGCAAGAGATACGCAGTATTTT. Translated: CAWSVGRARDTQYF.